This entry lists 17 T cell receptor beta chains sequenced from one sample in a study of CD8+CD57+ T cells in acquired aplastic anemia. Study observations and caveats: Lower diversity marked CD8+CD57+ cells in patients, relative to total CD4+ and CD8+ pools.

Patients picked for sequencing had shown CD8+CD57+ cell expansion detected by flow cytometry. Their antigen targets remain unknown. Both TCR beta VDJ combination and CDR3 sequence profiling were carried out. Genomic DNA was the template for this profiling. TCRdb reanalysed the reads using MiXCR and keeps one entry per CDR3 protein. The data contain roughly 17,000 distinct CDR3 sequences, roughly two fifths of them singletons. Source material: CD8+CD57+ T cells sorted from PBMCs. Subset indicated: bead-enriched CD8+CD57+ effector memory T cells from SAA patients. The receptors originated from a human donor with aplastic anemia.

The chain couples TRBV2 to TRBJ1-5; 10 nucleotides agree with TRBD1. J gave up 4 bases and V 6 bases, and 3 bases lay outside the gene matches. This CDR3 has 14 residues. The V gene's germline CDR1 is SNHLY and CDR2 FYNNEI. CDR3 in DNA: TGTGCCAGCAGGAAGGGACAGGGGAATCAGCCCCAGCATTTT. It codes for CASRKGQGNQPQHF.

This clonotype was seen only a few times. The V call is TRBV5-1, the J call TRBJ2-6; 9 positions match TRBD2. Germline V gene lookup returns CDR1 SGHRS and CDR2 YFSETQ. This CDR3 has 16 amino acids. V lost 2 bases, J lost 2 bases, and 2 bases stayed unmatched. The CDR3 reads CASSLRGGAGANVLTF. Here the CDR3 DNA reads TGCGCCAGCAGCTTACGCGGGGGGGCTGGGGCCAACGTCCTGACTTTC.

There are many counts of this clonotype. The chain employs TRBV4-2 and TRBJ2-3, with D perhaps TRBD2 (6 bases). Germline values: CDR1 LGHNA, CDR2 YNFKEQ. Trimming took off 0 bases at V and 1 base at J, with 11 bases between the two ends. CDR3 length: 16 amino acids. CDR3 region: CASSQEGGTGTDTQYF. Written as DNA, the CDR3 is TGTGCCAGCAGCCAAGAAGGCGGGACTGGCACAGATACGCAGTATTTT.

CDR3 region: CASSLAGGATDTQYF. Written as DNA, the CDR3 is TGTGCCAGCAGCCTAGCGGGAGGGGCCACAGATACGCAGTATTTT. V and J are TRBV5-6 and TRBJ2-3; 12 bases are a match to TRBD2. The ends lost 4 bases at V and 2 bases at J; junction bases unmatched: 2. CDR3 length: 15 residues. Germline CDR1 SGHDT, CDR2 YYEEEE.

On this clonotype: The conserved phenylalanine or tryptophan normally closing the CDR3 is absent here, so this likely arose from a read error. Because the CDR3's place on the DNA is in doubt, the DNA is left out and the CDR3 is given as listed by TCRdb. The chain employs TRBV6-1 and TRBJ2-7; the table names TRBD2, a call not compared with the DNA. The CDR3 length equals 8 residues, ends included. Looked up from germline, CDR1 is MNHNS and CDR2 is SASEGT. Here the CDR3 reads CASSELAG.

The V and J genes are TRBV7-8 and TRBJ1-1; D call uncertain. The CDR3 extends over 15 amino acids. V lost 2 bases and J 7 bases, leaving 17 bases between the germline ends. Germline-derived CDR1 and CDR2 are SGHVS and FQNEAQ. Here the CDR3 DNA reads TGTGCCAGCAGCTTAACCTCCGGGATAACCGGTGAAGCTTTCTTT. Protein: CASSLTSGITGEAFF.

This clonotype has only a few counts. The rearrangement uses TRBV11-2 and TRBJ1-2; weak D call: TRBD1 (5 bases). The CDR3 consists of 16 residues. Germline V gene data show CDR1 as SGHAT and CDR2 as FQNNGV. V shed 1 base and J shed 0 bases, with 12 bases lying between them. CDR3 DNA sequence: TGTGCCAGCAGCTTAGGGGGCGGCAGCCCTAACTATGGCTACACCTTC. It specifies CASSLGGGSPNYGYTF. The full variable domain, its missing parts supplied by reference TRBV11-2 and TRBJ1-2, is EAGVAQSPRYKIIEKRQSVAFWCNPISGHATLYWYQQILGQGPKLLIQFQNNGVVDDSQLPKDRFSAERLKGVDSTLKIQPAKLEDSAVYLCASSLGGGSPNYGYTFGSGTRLTVV.

This clonotype was seen many times. The V call is TRBV7-6, the J call TRBJ2-3; D uncertain. This CDR3 has 15 residues. Per the germline V gene, CDR1 is SGHVS and CDR2 is FNYEAQ. Trimming took 5 bases from V and 2 from J, leaving 14 bases between them. In DNA form, the CDR3 reads TGTGCCAGCAGCCGGACCGACATTAACACAGATACGCAGTATTTT. It encodes CASSRTDINTDTQYF.

The CDR3 sequence is CAISDSGAEKLFF. The DNA for the CDR3 is TGTGCCATCAGTGACTCAGGGGCCGAAAAACTGTTTTTT. This sequence joins TRBV10-3 and TRBJ1-4; D might be TRBD1 (6 bases). The CDR3 runs to 13 residues. V was shortened by 3 bases and J by 8 bases, with 10 bases between the two germline ends. The germline V gene has CDR1 ENHRY and CDR2 SYGVKD.

The chain links TRBV5-5 to TRBJ1-6, with unresolved D. Trimming removed 0 bases from V and 7 bases from J, with 8 bases in between. This CDR3 spans 14 amino acids. Per the germline V gene, CDR1 is SGHKS and CDR2 is YYEKEE (reference sequence). CDR3 coding DNA: TGTGCCAGCAGCTTGGACTGGGAGAATTCACCCCTCCACTTT. Translation gives CASSLDWENSPLHF.

This clonotype was found a few times. CDR3 coding DNA: TGTGCCAGCAGCTATGGACTAGTTGGTAGCGAGCAGTACTTC. This codes for CASSYGLVGSEQYF. The chain carries TRBV13 and TRBJ2-7, with 7 bases that match TRBD2. Germline values: CDR1 PRHDT, CDR2 FYEKMQ (reference sequence). V lost 4 bases, J lost 6 bases, and 9 bases stayed unmatched. The CDR3 covers 14 residues.

This clonotype was counted ten times or more. V gene TRBV11-2 combines with J gene TRBJ1-1; perhaps TRBD1 as D (6 bases). The germline V gene encodes CDR1 SGHAT and CDR2 FQNNGV. The ends were cut back, 2 bases at V and 1 base at J, with 17 bases in the middle. The CDR3 is made up of 17 amino acids. This CDR3 reads CASSLITQGWGNTEAFF. DNA for the CDR3: TGTGCCAGCAGCTTAATAACGCAGGGGTGGGGGAACACTGAAGCTTTCTTT.

This chain joins TRBV15 and TRBJ2-7, with 10 positions matching TRBD1. With 3 bases clipped from V and 5 bases from J, the junction kept 13 bases outside the gene matches. This CDR3 comprises 17 residues. Looked up from germline, CDR1 is LNHNV and CDR2 is YYDKDF (reference sequence). The CDR3 DNA follows: TGTGCCACCAGCAGCTCCAGCCCGGGACAGGGGTTCCACGAGCAGTACTTC. Residues: CATSSSSPGQGFHEQYF.

In the case of this clonotype: An end of the junction does not agree with germline; a read error may underlie this. The genes are TRBV5-1 and TRBJ2-7, with D possibly being TRBD1 (6 bases). The CDR3 totals 13 residues. Germline-derived CDR1 and CDR2 are SGHRS and YFSETQ. The CDR3 DNA reads as TGTGCCAGCAGCGTGGACAGCTACAATGAGCAGCTCTTC. Residues: CASSVDSYNEQLF.

This clonotype appeared many times. The chain recombines TRBV6-1 with TRBJ1-5, with D perhaps TRBD1 (6 bases). The length of the CDR3 is 15 residues. Trimming removed 2 bases at V and 7 bases at J, with 15 bases between. The germline CDR1 and CDR2 sequences are MNHNS and SASEGT. CDR3 bases: TGTGCCAGCAGTGAATCGGGGAGGGGGTTCCAGCCCCAGCATTTT. This gives the protein CASSESGRGFQPQHF.

The sample holds a few counts of this clonotype. The chain couples TRBV7-3 to TRBJ2-1; no clear D. Trimming cost V 2 bases and J 8 bases, with 10 bases left between them. In germline, CDR1 is SGHTA, CDR2 FQGTGA. This CDR3 is built from 13 residues. This CDR3 reads CASSLQPGDEQFF. CDR3 bases: TGTGCCAGCAGCTTACAGCCCGGCGATGAGCAGTTCTTC.

The rearrangement links TRBV2 to TRBJ2-5; D perhaps matches TRBD1 (6 bases). The CDR3 has 17 residues. V lost 6 bases and J lost 4, with 24 bases in between. Germline CDR1 and CDR2: SNHLY and FYNNEI. For the CDR3, the DNA is TGTGCCAGCAGCACTACAGGGTTATGGGGCCTCGGAGAGACCCAGTACTTC. Translation: CASSTTGLWGLGETQYF.